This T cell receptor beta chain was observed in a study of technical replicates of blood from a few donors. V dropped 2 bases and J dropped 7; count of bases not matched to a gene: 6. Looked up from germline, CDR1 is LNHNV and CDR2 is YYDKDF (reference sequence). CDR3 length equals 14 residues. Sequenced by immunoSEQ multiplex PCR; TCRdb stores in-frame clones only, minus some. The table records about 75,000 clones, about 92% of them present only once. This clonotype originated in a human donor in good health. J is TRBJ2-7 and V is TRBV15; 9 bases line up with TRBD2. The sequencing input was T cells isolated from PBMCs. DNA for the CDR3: TGTGCCACCAGCAGAATCGGACTAGCGAGGGAGCAGTACTTC. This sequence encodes CATSRIGLAREQYF.